The 32 T cell receptor beta chains presented below share a single source sample, sequenced in a study of OX40 agonist ivuxolimab in advanced cancers. Data came from immunoSEQ multiplex PCR; TCRdb stores just in-frame clones and leaves some out. Altogether about 62,000 clones are present, approximately 85% being singletons, with the ten largest covering more than 4.5%. The material sequenced was CD4+ or CD8+ T cells sorted from blood, taken in a trial of the OX40 agonist ivuxolimab. These receptors were obtained from an adult with an advanced solid tumor such as melanoma, head and neck, liver or kidney cancer.

The genes are TRBV30 and TRBJ2-3; the match to TRBD2 covers 8 bases. The ends lost 5 bases at V and 4 bases at J; junction bases unmatched: 2. The CDR3 is 12 residues long. Germline V gene sequence: CDR1 GTSNPN, CDR2 SVGIG (reference sequence). DNA for the CDR3: TGTGCCTGGGCGGGAGGTGCAGATACGCAGTATTTT. The encoded protein is CAWAGGADTQYF.

The chain employs TRBV7-2 and TRBJ1-2, with D uncertain. In germline, CDR1 is SGHTA, CDR2 FQGNSA. V was trimmed by 4 bases and J by 7 bases, leaving 13 bases between them. The CDR3 contains 13 residues. The CDR3 spells CASSSLWAGGYTF. CDR3 coding DNA: TGTGCCAGCAGCTCCCTGTGGGCTGGTGGCTACACCTTC.

The chain links TRBV5-1 to TRBJ2-2, with D possibly TRBD1 on 6 matching bases. There are 15 residues in the CDR3. Germline lookup yields CDR1 SGHRS and CDR2 YFSETQ. The V end was cut by 2 bases, the J end by 8 bases, with 16 bases between. For the CDR3, the DNA is TGCGCCAGCAGCTTAGCGCGGACAGAATCAGGGGAGCTGTTTTTT. Amino acids: CASSLARTESGELFF.

The J gene is TRBJ1-1, the V gene TRBV5-1; 8 bases align to TRBD1. The CDR3 has 15 amino acids. The trim removed 0 bases at V and 2 bases at J, leaving 3 bases unmatched. Germline V gene sequence: CDR1 SGHRS, CDR2 YFSETQ. CDR3 coding DNA: TGCGCCAGCAGCTTGGATCCAGGGGGCAACACTGAAGCTTTCTTT. It is translated as CASSLDPGGNTEAFF.

The chain links TRBV5-8 to TRBJ2-3, with a tentative D call TRBD1 (6 bases). The V gene's germline CDR1 is SGHTS and CDR2 YDEGEE. The CDR3 spans 17 residues. Trimming cost V 0 bases and J 3 bases, with 17 bases left between them. The CDR3 sequence is CASSLGVFRGSTDTQYF. DNA of the CDR3: TGTGCCAGCAGCTTGGGCGTTTTTAGGGGGTCGACAGATACGCAGTATTTT. Together with reference TRBV5-8 and TRBJ2-3, the CDR3 gives the full variable domain: EAGVTQSPTHLIKTRGQQATLRCSPISGHTSVYWYQQALGLGLQFLLWYDEGEERNRGNFPPRFSGRQFPNYSSELNVNALELEDSALYLCASSLGVFRGSTDTQYFGPGTRLTVL.

V gene TRBV19 combines with J gene TRBJ1-5; D is unresolved. This CDR3 is built from 16 residues. CDR1 is LNHDA, CDR2 SQIVND, per germline (reference sequence). V lost 4 bases, J lost 1 base, and 14 bases lay in between. CDR3 DNA: TGTGCCAGTAGTAGGGAGTTAGTTAGGAGCAATCAGCCCCAGCATTTT. Translation gives CASSRELVRSNQPQHF.

The chain combines TRBV4-2 with TRBJ2-7, with D possibly matching TRBD1 (5 bases). Germline V gene sequence: CDR1 LGHNA, CDR2 YNFKEQ. The V and J ends lost 2 bases and 1 base respectively, with 6 bases between them. CDR3 length: 13 amino acids. The DNA of the CDR3 is TGTGCCAGCAGCCAACAGGGTTCCTACGAGCAGTACTTC. Its protein is CASSQQGSYEQYF.

The chain employs TRBV13 and TRBJ2-7, with 9 bases fitting TRBD2. Germline loops: CDR1 PRHDT, CDR2 FYEKMQ (reference sequence). The junction had 5 bases not matched to a gene; V was cut back by 2 bases and J by 0 bases. The CDR3 loop spans 16 amino acids. This CDR3 is CASSLSSSGNSYEQYF. DNA for the CDR3: TGTGCCAGCAGCTTATCCTCTAGCGGGAACTCCTACGAGCAGTACTTC.

Remarks on this clone: At the DNA level, this CDR3 is encoded by other sequences in the same sample as well. This chain joins TRBV11-3 and TRBJ2-3, with TRBD2 as a possible D gene (6 bases). Germline CDR1 and CDR2: SGHNT and YENEEA. Deletions cut 3 bases from V and 1 base from J, with 8 bases between. The CDR3 is 14 amino acids. Here the CDR3 DNA reads TGTGCCAGCAGCTTCTCGGGGGGCACAGATACGCAGTATTTT. Encoded protein: CASSFSGGTDTQYF.

Written as DNA, the CDR3 is TGTGCCAGCAGGCGGACAGAGAACACTGAAGCTTTCTTT. It specifies CASRRTENTEAFF. The V and J genes are TRBV6-5 and TRBJ1-1; D is possibly TRBD1 (6 bases). CDR3 length: 13 amino acids. Trimming cost V 6 bases and J 1 base, with 9 bases left between them. The germline V gene has CDR1 MNHEY and CDR2 SVGAGI.

The V call is TRBV19, the J call TRBJ2-7; 7 nucleotides align to TRBD2. Unmatched junction bases numbered 9, after V lost 10 bases and J lost 0 bases. The CDR3 covers 14 residues. Germline V CDR1 and CDR2: LNHDA, SQIVND (reference sequence). The CDR3 DNA is TGTGCCACCCGGGGGGACGCTAGCTCCTACGAGCAGTACTTC. This encodes CATRGDASSYEQYF.

The rearrangement uses TRBV27 and TRBJ2-5; the D is unclear. Germline assignment: CDR1 MNHEY and CDR2 SMNVEV (reference sequence). There are 15 residues in the CDR3. Between the trimmed V and J ends, which lost 3 bases and 4 bases, there was a span of 15 bases. The CDR3 loop is CASSFGLGARETQYF. The CDR3 DNA reads as TGTGCCAGCAGTTTCGGTCTAGGTGCGCGAGAGACCCAGTACTTC.

In regard to this clone: Other DNA sequences from this sample encode an identical CDR3 as well. The chain combines TRBV30 with TRBJ2-1, with D possibly TRBD2 on 6 matching bases. The V end was cut by 3 bases, the J end by 8 bases, with 17 bases between. The germline CDR1 and CDR2 sequences are GTSNPN and SVGIG (reference sequence). The CDR3 extends over 14 amino acids. The CDR3 bases are TGTGCCTGGAGGGGTCGGGGGTTTCGGCATGAGCAGTTCTTC. Encoded protein: CAWRGRGFRHEQFF.

The CDR3 bases are TGTGCCAGCAGCCGGGGGACCACCAACACTGAAGCTTTCTTT. The encoded protein is CASSRGTTNTEAFF. The chain recombines TRBV7-2 with TRBJ1-1, with a tentative D call TRBD1 (5 bases). The V end was cut by 5 bases, the J end by 2 bases, with 12 bases between. From germline, CDR1 is SGHTA and CDR2 FQGNSA. The CDR3 length is 14 residues.

The chain joins TRBV28 to TRBJ1-1, with 8 bases matching TRBD1. The CDR3 extends over 15 amino acids. J was trimmed by 3 bases and V by 2 bases; bases with no gene match: 5. The germline V gene encodes CDR1 MDHEN and CDR2 SYDVKM. CDR3 bases: TGTGCCAGCAGTTTAGGCAGGGGGCAGTACACTGAAGCTTTCTTT. It translates to CASSLGRGQYTEAFF. The whole variable domain, filled in from reference TRBV28 and TRBJ1-1, reads DVKVTQSSRYLVKRTGEKVFLECVQDMDHENMFWYRQDPGLGLRLIYFSYDVKMKEKGDIPEGYSVSREKKERFSLILESASTNQTSMYLCASSLGRGQYTEAFFGQGTRLTVV.

This clone was seen just once. The chain recombines TRBV28 with TRBJ1-1, with D uncertain. The CDR3 runs 12 residues. V lost 5 bases and J 6 bases, leaving 10 bases between the germline ends. Per the germline V gene, CDR1 is MDHEN and CDR2 is SYDVKM. The CDR3 DNA reads as TGTGCCAGCAGTATCAGGTTACCTGAAGCTTTCTTT. Amino acids: CASSIRLPEAFF. The variable domain in full, with the rest retrieved from reference TRBV28 and TRBJ1-1, is DVKVTQSSRYLVKRTGEKVFLECVQDMDHENMFWYRQDPGLGLRLIYFSYDVKMKEKGDIPEGYSVSREKKERFSLILESASTNQTSMYLCASSIRLPEAFFGQGTRLTVV.

The genes are TRBV7-2 and TRBJ1-5; tentative D call: TRBD1 (6 bases). Trimming took off 6 bases at V and 2 bases at J, with 14 bases between the two ends. Germline CDR1 is SGHTA and CDR2 is FQGNSA. This CDR3 has 15 residues. The CDR3 DNA reads as TGTGCCAGCAGTCTAGGGGGTAGTGGCAATCAGCCCCAGCATTTT. Encoded protein: CASSLGGSGNQPQHF.

The chain has TRBV5-1 and TRBJ1-1; D possibly corresponds to TRBD1 (6 bases). Trimming cost V 0 bases and J 5 bases, with 20 bases left between them. The CDR3 length is 17 residues. CDR1 and CDR2 from the germline V gene are SGHRS and YFSETQ. The DNA of the CDR3 is TGCGCCAGCAGCTTGGACAGGGCCCCCCCCCTGGGGACTGAAGCTTTCTTT. It yields the protein CASSLDRAPPLGTEAFF.

The chain joins TRBV29-1 to TRBJ1-2; D may be TRBD1 (6 bases). The CDR3 has 15 residues. Germline V gene lookup returns CDR1 SQVTM and CDR2 ANQGSEA. V was trimmed by 6 bases and J by 7 bases, leaving 24 bases between them. The chain's CDR3 is CSVAQVQGSGFGYTF. The DNA of the CDR3 is TGCAGCGTGGCCCAAGTACAGGGTTCCGGGTTTGGCTACACCTTC.

The sample holds one count of this clone. The J gene is TRBJ2-2, the V gene TRBV5-4; D is undetermined. The CDR3 extends over 14 amino acids. Germline values: CDR1 SGHNT, CDR2 YYREEE (reference sequence). V was shortened by 4 bases and J by 5 bases, with 12 bases between the two germline ends. CDR3 protein: CASSVGPPTGELFF. CDR3 in DNA: TGTGCCAGCAGCGTGGGTCCGCCGACCGGGGAGCTGTTTTTT.

This sequence joins TRBV15 and TRBJ1-3; D is ambiguous. Germline V gives CDR1 LNHNV, CDR2 YYDKDF (reference sequence). V gave up 0 bases and J gave up 4 bases, with 13 bases separating them. The CDR3 length is 16 residues. CDR3: CATSRDMVKVGNTIYF. The CDR3 DNA follows: TGTGCCACCAGCAGAGATATGGTCAAGGTGGGAAACACCATATATTTT.

The DNA for the CDR3 is TGTGCCAGCAGTGACGGGACAGGGGGCACCGGGGAGCTGTTTTTT. This codes for CASSDGTGGTGELFF. The chain carries TRBV6-4 and TRBJ2-2, with TRBD1 matching 11 bases. V was clipped by 2 bases and J by 4 bases; unmatched bases: 0. Germline V CDR1 and CDR2: MRHNA, SNTAGT. The CDR3 has 15 residues.

J is TRBJ2-3 and V is TRBV4-1; the match to TRBD1 covers 8 bases. CDR1 is MGHRA, CDR2 YSYEKL, per germline. The CDR3 extends over 15 amino acids. The V gene end was trimmed by 0 bases and the J gene end by 6 bases; junction bases not matched to a gene: 5. CDR3 residues: CASSQDGRGPDTQYF. The CDR3 DNA reads as TGCGCCAGCAGCCAAGATGGCAGGGGGCCCGATACGCAGTATTTT.

The chain joins TRBV28 to TRBJ1-2; D might be TRBD1 (5 bases). The CDR3 is made up of 14 amino acids. Germline-derived CDR1 and CDR2 are MDHEN and SYDVKM. The V end was cut by 6 bases, the J end by 0 bases, with 11 bases between. The CDR3 DNA reads TGTGCCAGCAGGGACCAGGGAGCTAACTATGGCTACACCTTC. Its translation is CASRDQGANYGYTF.

This sequence joins TRBV18 and TRBJ1-1, with 8 bases lining up with TRBD1. The CDR3 runs 14 residues. The germline gives CDR1 KGHSH, CDR2 LQKENI. With 0 bases clipped from V and 7 bases from J, the junction kept 4 bases outside the gene matches. The CDR3: CASSPPGQAHEAFF. DNA for the CDR3: TGTGCCAGCTCACCACCGGGACAGGCACATGAAGCTTTCTTT.

The rearrangement uses TRBV19 and TRBJ1-5, with D tentatively TRBD1 (6 bases). Germline CDR1 and CDR2: LNHDA and SQIVND (reference sequence). V lost 6 bases and J lost 1, with 13 bases in between. The CDR3 extends over 15 amino acids. The CDR3, as DNA: TGTGCCAGTAGCCCCGACAGGAGGAGCAATCAGCCCCAGCATTTT. This sequence encodes CASSPDRRSNQPQHF.

V is TRBV30 and J is TRBJ1-5; D call uncertain. With 2 bases removed from V and 3 bases from J, the gap between germline ends came to 14 bases. This CDR3 has 15 residues. The V gene's germline CDR1 is GTSNPN and CDR2 SVGIG (reference sequence). CDR3 bases: TGTGCCTGGAGTCGGAAGTTGGGAGTCAATCAGCCCCAGCATTTT. This codes for CAWSRKLGVNQPQHF.

The V and J genes are TRBV5-4 and TRBJ2-3; D not certain. With 4 bases removed from V and 2 bases from J, the gap between germline ends came to 11 bases. The CDR3 contains 14 residues. Germline CDR1 SGHNT, CDR2 YYREEE (reference sequence). The chain's CDR3 is CASSAAVNTDTQYF. The CDR3 DNA is TGTGCCAGCAGCGCGGCGGTTAACACAGATACGCAGTATTTT.

The J gene is TRBJ1-2, the V gene TRBV15; D is undetermined. This CDR3 has 11 residues. The V gene's germline CDR1 is LNHNV and CDR2 YYDKDF (reference sequence). Trimming pared 4 bases from V and 8 bases from J, leaving 8 bases between. CDR3 in DNA: TGTGCCACCAGCATGATGGGGGGCTACACCTTC. Amino acid sequence: CATSMMGGYTF.

The J gene is TRBJ2-3, the V gene TRBV7-2, with D tentatively TRBD2 (6 bases). Trimming took off 1 base at V and 1 base at J, with 9 bases between the two ends. Germline CDR1 and CDR2: SGHTA and FQGNSA. The CDR3 extends over 15 amino acids. In nucleotides, the CDR3 is TGTGCCAGCAGCTTAGTCCCGGGAGGCACAGATACGCAGTATTTT. It specifies CASSLVPGGTDTQYF.

The chain uses TRBV6-6 and TRBJ1-2, with TRBD1 identical over 7 bases. V was clipped by 0 bases and J by 4 bases; unmatched bases: 2. Germline-derived CDR1 and CDR2 are MNHNY and SVGAGI (reference sequence). The CDR3 extends over 14 amino acids. The CDR3 spells CASSYSGTAYGYTF. The CDR3 bases are TGTGCCAGCAGTTACTCCGGGACAGCCTATGGCTACACCTTC.

In regard to this clone: The sample has other DNA sequences that encode this CDR3 too. V and J are TRBV11-2 and TRBJ2-7; a possible D gene is TRBD1 (6 bases). This CDR3 is 14 amino acids long. Germline CDR1 and CDR2: SGHAT and FQNNGV. V was trimmed by 4 bases and J by 6 bases, leaving 16 bases between them. CDR3 sequence reads: CASSSQGGIGEQYF. DNA for the CDR3: TGTGCCAGCAGCTCCCAAGGGGGAATAGGCGAGCAGTACTTC.